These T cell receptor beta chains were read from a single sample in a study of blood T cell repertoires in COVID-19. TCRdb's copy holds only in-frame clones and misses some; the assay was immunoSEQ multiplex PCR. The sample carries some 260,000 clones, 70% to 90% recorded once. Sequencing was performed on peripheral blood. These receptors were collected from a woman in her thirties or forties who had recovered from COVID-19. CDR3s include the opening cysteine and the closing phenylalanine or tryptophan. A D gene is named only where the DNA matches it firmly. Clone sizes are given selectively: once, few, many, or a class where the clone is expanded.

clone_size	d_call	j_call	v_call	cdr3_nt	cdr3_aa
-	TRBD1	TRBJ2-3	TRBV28	TGTGCCAGCAGTTTCAGGGGGTCTAGCACAGATACGCAGTATTTT	CASSFRGSSTDTQYF
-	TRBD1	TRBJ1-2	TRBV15	TGTGCCACCACCCTTGGACAGGGGGGGCAGGGCTACACCTTC	CATTLGQGGQGYTF
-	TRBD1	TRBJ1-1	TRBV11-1	TGTGCCAGCAGCTTACAGGGGGGTTTCACTGAAGCTTTCTTT	CASSLQGGFTEAFF
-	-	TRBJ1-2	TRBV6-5	TGTGCCAGCCGAGGAATCCAGGGCGGCTACACCTTC	CASRGIQGGYTF
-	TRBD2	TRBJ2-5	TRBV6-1	TGTGCCAGCAGTGCCCGACTAGCGGGGGGAGGGAGGCAAGAGACCCAGTACTTC	CASSARLAGGGRQETQYF
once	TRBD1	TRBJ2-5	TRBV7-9	TGTGCCAGCAGCTCTAAGGGGAACAGGGGAGAGACCCAGTACTTC	CASSSKGNRGETQYF
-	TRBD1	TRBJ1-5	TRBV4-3	TGCGCCAGCAGCCAAGAGCTGGACAGGGGAAATCAGCCCCAGCATTTT	CASSQELDRGNQPQHF
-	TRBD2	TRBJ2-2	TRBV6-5	TGTGCCAGTGTAGCGGGCCCGAACACCGGGGAGCTGTTTTTT	CASVAGPNTGELFF
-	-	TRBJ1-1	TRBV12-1	TGTGCCAGCAGCTGCTGTCGCGGGAGGGCCACTGAAGCTTTCTTT	CASSCCRGRATEAFF
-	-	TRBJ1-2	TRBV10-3	TGTGCCATCAGTGAGAGCAGGGTAGTTCCTCACTTC	CAISESRVVPHF
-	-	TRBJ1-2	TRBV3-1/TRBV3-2	TGTGCCAGCAGCCAAGAATCACTCTCTAAAAGCTACACCTTC	CASSQESLSKSYTF
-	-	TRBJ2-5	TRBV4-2	TGTGCCAGCAGCCAAGGGGCTGGTCAAGAGACCCAGTACTTC	CASSQGAGQETQYF
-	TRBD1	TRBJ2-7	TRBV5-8	TGTGCCAGCAGCCCAGGACAGGTCTTCTACGAGCAGTACTTC	CASSPGQVFYEQYF
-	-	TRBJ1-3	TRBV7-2	TGTGCCAGCAGCTGGGAGGCTTCCGGAAACACCATATATTTT	CASSWEASGNTIYF
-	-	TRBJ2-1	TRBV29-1	TGCAGCGTTGCCTTCATAGCGGAGCCCTACAATGAGCAGTTCTTC	CSVAFIAEPYNEQFF
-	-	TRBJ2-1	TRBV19	TGTGCCAGTAGTCACAGGGCTAACTCCTACAATGAGCAGTTCTTC	CASSHRANSYNEQFF
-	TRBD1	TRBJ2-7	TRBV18	TGTGCCAGCTCACCACCCCCAGGGGGCAACGAGCAGTACTTC	CASSPPPGGNEQYF
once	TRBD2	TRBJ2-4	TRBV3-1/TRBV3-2	TGTGCCAGCAGCCAAGGACTAGCGGGGGGCCCCAACATTCAGTACTTC	CASSQGLAGGPNIQYF
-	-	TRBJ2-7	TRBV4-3	TGCGCCAGCAGCCAAGATACCTCCGGCGAGCAGTACTTC	CASSQDTSGEQYF
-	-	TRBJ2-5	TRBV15	TGTGCCACCAGCAGAGATCCTAGGACACAAGAGACCCAGTACTTC	CATSRDPRTQETQYF
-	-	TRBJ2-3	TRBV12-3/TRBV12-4	TGTGCCAGCAGTCTACCTGGTGCAGATACGCAGTATTTT	CASSLPGADTQYF
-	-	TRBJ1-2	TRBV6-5	TGTGCCAGCACCCCTGGGGGGAATTACTATGGCTACACCTTC	CASTPGGNYYGYTF
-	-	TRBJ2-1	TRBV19	TGTGCCAGTAGACTCGACAGAAACAATGAGCAGTTCTTC	CASRLDRNNEQFF
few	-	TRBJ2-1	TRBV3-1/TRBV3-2	TGTGCCAGCAGCCAAGTGGCGGAATCCTACAATGAGCAGTTCTTC	CASSQVAESYNEQFF
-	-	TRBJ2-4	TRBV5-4	TGTGCCAGCAGCTTGGTAGGCGGGGTAGCCAAAAACATTCAGTACTTC	CASSLVGGVAKNIQYF
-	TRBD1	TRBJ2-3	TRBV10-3	TGTGCCATCAGTGCCATGACAGGGGCGATTTCGGATACGCAGTATTTT	CAISAMTGAISDTQYF
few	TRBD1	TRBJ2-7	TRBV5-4	TGTGCCAGCAGCTCAACGTGGGGACAGGGACTCTCCTACGAGCAGTACTTC	CASSSTWGQGLSYEQYF
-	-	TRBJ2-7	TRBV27	TGTGCCAGCAGTTTGTCGGGTTTCCTATCCTCCTACGAGCAGTACTTC	CASSLSGFLSSYEQYF
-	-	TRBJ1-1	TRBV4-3	TGCGCCAGCAGCCTTTACCTAGACGGGAACACTGAAGCTTTCTTT	CASSLYLDGNTEAFF
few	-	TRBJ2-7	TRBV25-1	TGTGCCAGCACAACCTACGAGCAGTACTTC	CASTTYEQYF
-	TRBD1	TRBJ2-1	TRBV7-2	TGTGCCAGCAGCATCCAAGGACAGGGAGCCTACAATGAGCAGTTCTTC	CASSIQGQGAYNEQFF
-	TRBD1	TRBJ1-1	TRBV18	TGTGCCAGCTCACTTGGACAGGGTGCCACTGAAGCTTTCTTT	CASSLGQGATEAFF
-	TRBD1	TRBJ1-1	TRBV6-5	TGTGCCAGCAGTATCAGGGGGGTGAACACTGAAGCTTTCTTT	CASSIRGVNTEAFF
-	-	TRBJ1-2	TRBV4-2	TGTGCCAGCAGCCAAGGCCCCGGGACTAATGATGGCTACACCTTC	CASSQGPGTNDGYTF
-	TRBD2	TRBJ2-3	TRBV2	TGTGCCAGCAGTGAAGTGACCATAGCGGGGGGCCCAGGTACAGATACGCAGTATTTT	CASSEVTIAGGPGTDTQYF
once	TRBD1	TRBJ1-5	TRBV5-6	TGTGCCAGCAGCTCGACAGGGGAATATCAGCCCCAGCATTTT	CASSSTGEYQPQHF
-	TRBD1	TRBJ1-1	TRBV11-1	TGTGCCAGCAGCCGCGGACAGGGGGGGAGCACTGAAGCTTTCTTT	CASSRGQGGSTEAFF
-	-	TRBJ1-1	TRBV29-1	TGCAGCGGATGGCGCCCAGGGTCGAACACTGAAGCTTTCTTT	CSGWRPGSNTEAFF
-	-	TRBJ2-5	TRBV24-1	TGTGCCACCAGTGATAAGTGGGGCATGGAGACCCAGTACTTC	CATSDKWGMETQYF
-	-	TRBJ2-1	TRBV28	TGTGCCAGCAGTTTAGGCCTGTGGGGGGATGAGCAGTTCTTC	CASSLGLWGDEQFF
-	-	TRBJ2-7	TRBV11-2	TGTGCCAGCAGCTTGAGACAGGGACTTAGCTCCTACGAGCAGTACTTC	CASSLRQGLSSYEQYF
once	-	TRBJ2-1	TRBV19	TGTGCCAGTAGGGACCGACAGATTGACAATGAGCAGTTCTTC	CASRDRQIDNEQFF
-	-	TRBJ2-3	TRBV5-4	TGTGCCAGCAGCCGGGACTCTCTCACAGATACGCAGTATTTT	CASSRDSLTDTQYF
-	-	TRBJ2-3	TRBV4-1	TGCGCCAGCAGCCAAGAGAGCCTAGATACGCAGTATTTT	CASSQESLDTQYF
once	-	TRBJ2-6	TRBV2	TGTGCCAGCAGTGTTGAGACTGGGGCCAACGTCCTGACTTTC	CASSVETGANVLTF
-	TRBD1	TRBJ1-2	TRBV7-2	TGTGCCAGCAGCCTCGAGCTACCAGGGGGCGCAAACTATGGCTACACCTTC	CASSLELPGGANYGYTF
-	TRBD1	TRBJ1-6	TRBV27	TGTGCCAGCAGTTTACAGGGGGCGACCTATAATTCACCCCTCCACTTT	CASSLQGATYNSPLHF
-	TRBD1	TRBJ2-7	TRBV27	TGTGCCAGCAGTTTCCACGGACAGGCCCTCGCCGAGCAGTACTTC	CASSFHGQALAEQYF
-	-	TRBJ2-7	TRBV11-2	TGTGCCAGCAGCCATGAGCGCCACGAGCAGTACTTC	CASSHERHEQYF
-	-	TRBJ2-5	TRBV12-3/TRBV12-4	TGTGCCAGCATGAAAGGGGCCCAAGAGACCCAGTACTTC	CASMKGAQETQYF
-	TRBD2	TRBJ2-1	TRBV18	TGTGCCAGCTCACCAGGGACTAGCGGGGGAAGCTCCTACAATGAGCAGTTCTTC	CASSPGTSGGSSYNEQFF
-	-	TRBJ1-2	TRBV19	TGTGCCAGTAGGAAGTCGGGGGGGCTCTATGGCTACACCTTC	CASRKSGGLYGYTF
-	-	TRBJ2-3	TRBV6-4	TGTGCCAGCAGTGTTGGGGAAGGGGCAGATACGCAGTATTTT	CASSVGEGADTQYF